The 22 T cell receptor beta chains below all came from one sample that was sequenced in a study of CD8+ T cells in alopecia areata. RNA extraction was followed by reverse transcription into cDNA, which acted as the sequencing template. Libraries were prepared by immunoSEQ multiplex PCR; TCRdb keeps only in-frame clonotypes and omits some of them. The table includes about 200,000 clones, roughly 50% detected once. The sequenced material came from CD8+ T cells sorted from blood. These TCRs come from a human donor in good health.

V and J are TRBV10-2 and TRBJ1-1, with TRBD1 as a possible D gene (5 bases). The CDR3 has 16 amino acids. Deletions cut 0 bases from V and 1 base from J, with 12 bases between. CDR1 and CDR2 from the germline V gene are WSHSY and SAAADI. The CDR3 here is CASSESRGGSNTEAFF. CDR3 bases: TGCGCCAGCAGTGAGTCGAGGGGAGGTTCGAACACTGAAGCTTTCTTT.

The V gene is TRBV29-1, the J gene TRBJ1-4, with D hard to call. The CDR3 contains 12 residues. Trimming left V 5 bases short and J 7 bases short, with 11 bases between. Germline loops: CDR1 SQVTM, CDR2 ANQGSEA. The CDR3 DNA is TGCAGCGTTAGGGAGACGGGTGAAAAACTGTTTTTT. Its translation: CSVRETGEKLFF.

V gene TRBV9 combines with J gene TRBJ1-2, with 8 bases aligning to TRBD1. The germline CDR1 and CDR2 sequences are SGDLS and YYNGEE. Germline trimming cut 0 bases from V and 5 bases from J; bases unmatched to any gene: 6. The CDR3 loop spans 15 amino acids. This CDR3 is CASSVDGTGQYGYTF. The CDR3 DNA reads TGTGCCAGCAGCGTAGATGGGACAGGTCAATATGGCTACACCTTC. Variable domain in full (rest from reference TRBV9 and TRBJ1-2): DSGVTQTPKHLITATGQRVTLRCSPRSGDLSVYWYQQSLDQGLQFLIQYYNGEERAKGNILERFSAQQFPDLHSELNLSSLELGDSALYFCASSVDGTGQYGYTFGSGTRLTVV.

The CDR3 DNA follows: TGTGCCAGCAGAACGACAGGGCTTGGGGAAGCTTTCTTT. This codes for CASRTTGLGEAFF. V usage is TRBV28 and J usage is TRBJ1-1, with 7 bases fitting TRBD1. Per germline, CDR1 MDHEN and CDR2 SYDVKM. After removal of 6 bases from V and 8 bases from J, the junction contained 9 bases not matched to a gene. The CDR3 is 13 amino acids.

V gene TRBV29-1 combines with J gene TRBJ2-1, with D hard to call. The CDR3 totals 12 residues. Germline assignment: CDR1 SQVTM and CDR2 ANQGSEA. V lost 6 bases and J lost 10, with 16 bases in between. The CDR3: CSVESEAEEQFF. The CDR3 bases are TGCAGCGTCGAGTCTGAGGCGGAGGAGCAGTTCTTC.

This sequence joins TRBV27 and TRBJ2-1, with D tentatively TRBD1 (5 bases). The CDR3 extends over 14 amino acids. Germline V gene lookup returns CDR1 MNHEY and CDR2 SMNVEV (reference sequence). Trimming pared 5 bases from V and 2 bases from J, leaving 10 bases between. The DNA for the CDR3 is TGTGCCAGCAGTACAGGAGCCGCCTACAATGAGCAGTTCTTC. This translates into CASSTGAAYNEQFF.

This chain uses TRBV29-1 with TRBJ1-2, with TRBD1 matching over 8 bases. CDR3 length: 11 residues. CDR1 SQVTM and CDR2 ANQGSEA come from the germline V gene. J gave up 8 bases and V 6 bases, and 5 bases lay outside the gene matches. The CDR3 region has the DNA TGCAGCGTGTGGACAGGGAGGGGCTACACCTTC. Its translation is CSVWTGRGYTF.

V is TRBV29-1 and J is TRBJ1-1; weak D call: TRBD1 (6 bases). Trimming removed 0 bases at V and 7 bases at J, with 21 bases between. The CDR3 is made up of 16 amino acids. Germline V lookup: CDR1 SQVTM, CDR2 ANQGSEA. The CDR3 protein is CSVEDESDRRTIEAFF. DNA of the CDR3: TGCAGCGTTGAAGATGAATCCGACAGGAGGACGATTGAAGCTTTCTTT.

J is TRBJ2-7 and V is TRBV5-1; D perhaps matches TRBD2 (5 bases). Germline assignment: CDR1 SGHRS and CDR2 YFSETQ. This CDR3 has 15 residues. Trimming removed 0 bases from V and 2 bases from J, with 12 bases in between. Here the CDR3 reads CASSLEPGETYEQYF. CDR3 coding DNA: TGCGCCAGCAGCTTGGAGCCCGGGGAAACCTACGAGCAGTACTTC.

The CDR3 protein is CATSTQRSYEQYF. The CDR3 coding sequence is TGTGCCACCAGCACGCAACGGAGCTACGAGCAGTACTTC. The chain links TRBV15 to TRBJ2-7; D is unresolved. This CDR3 has 13 residues. The V gene's germline CDR1 is LNHNV and CDR2 YYDKDF (reference sequence). V lost 4 bases and J 3 bases, leaving 10 bases between the germline ends. Using reference TRBV15 and TRBJ2-7 for the parts outside the CDR3, the full variable domain is DAMVIQNPRYQVTQFGKPVTLSCSQTLNHNVMYWYQQKSSQAPKLLFHYYDKDFNNEADTPDNFQSRRPNTSFCFLDIRSPGLGDTAMYLCATSTQRSYEQYFGPGTRLTVT.

V usage is TRBV27 and J usage is TRBJ1-5; 9 bases fit TRBD1. The germline V gene has CDR1 MNHEY and CDR2 SMNVEV (reference sequence). CDR3 length: 14 amino acids. The junction had 6 bases not matched to a gene; V was cut back by 5 bases and J by 7 bases. The CDR3 sequence is CASSPGTGRQPQHF. In nucleotides, the CDR3 is TGTGCCAGCAGTCCGGGGACAGGGAGACAGCCCCAGCATTTT.

The V gene is TRBV5-1, the J gene TRBJ1-2; 12 bases are a match to TRBD1. Trimming cost V 6 bases and J 6 bases; bases outside gene matches: 3. Looked up from germline, CDR1 is SGHRS and CDR2 is YFSETQ. This CDR3 is built from 13 residues. CDR3 in DNA: TGCGCCAGCACGGGACAGGGGGCGCATGGCTACACCTTC. This translates into CASTGQGAHGYTF.

This clone appeared a few times. The chain recombines TRBV29-1 with TRBJ2-1; D might be TRBD2 (5 bases). This CDR3 is built from 13 residues. V shed 1 base and J shed 9 bases, with 13 bases lying between them. The germline V gene encodes CDR1 SQVTM and CDR2 ANQGSEA. The CDR3 is CSVEGPGSGEQFF. The CDR3 DNA reads TGCAGCGTTGAAGGCCCGGGCAGCGGTGAGCAGTTCTTC.

The chain joins TRBV7-9 to TRBJ1-5, with TRBD1 matching 7 bases. Losses at the gene ends were 4 bases for V and 4 bases for J; bases not matched to a gene: 10. The CDR3 is 16 residues long. Germline CDR1 is SEHNR and CDR2 is FQNEAQ (reference sequence). The CDR3 protein is CASSSQEGAENQPQHF. DNA of the CDR3: TGTGCCAGCAGCTCCCAGGAGGGGGCGGAAAATCAGCCCCAGCATTTT.

This chain links TRBV4-1 with TRBJ1-2; D gene ambiguous. The germline V gene encodes CDR1 MGHRA and CDR2 YSYEKL. This CDR3 has 14 residues. Trimming removed 1 base from V and 4 bases from J, with 10 bases in between. This CDR3 is CASSQGVFGYGYTF. The CDR3 DNA reads as TGCGCCAGCAGCCAAGGTGTATTTGGCTATGGCTACACCTTC.

This chain links TRBV29-1 with TRBJ1-2; D is perhaps TRBD1 (5 bases). The CDR3 has 14 residues. Germline values: CDR1 SQVTM, CDR2 ANQGSEA. V was cut by 4 bases and J by 3 bases, with 15 bases left in between. The CDR3 reads CSVAGRDSHYGYTF. In DNA form, the CDR3 reads TGCAGCGTTGCCGGCAGGGATAGTCACTATGGCTACACCTTC.

This clone was seen once. The J gene is TRBJ2-7, the V gene TRBV2, with D hard to call. Germline V gene sequence: CDR1 SNHLY, CDR2 FYNNEI. The CDR3 loop spans 14 amino acids. The germline V and J ends were trimmed by 2 bases and 2 bases, with 10 bases remaining between them. CDR3 residues: CASSEMQPTYEQYF. As DNA, the CDR3 is TGTGCCAGCAGTGAAATGCAGCCTACCTACGAGCAGTACTTC.

Here the CDR3 reads CASSERDNSPLHF. The CDR3 DNA is TGCGCCAGCAGTGAAAGGGATAATTCACCCCTCCACTTT. The chain combines TRBV10-1 with TRBJ1-6; the D is unclear. Germline lookup yields CDR1 WNHNN and CDR2 SYGVQD (reference sequence). The CDR3 is 13 residues long. V was cut by 3 bases and J by 5 bases, with 5 bases left in between.

J is TRBJ2-7 and V is TRBV30; 7 positions agree with TRBD1. The CDR3 covers 14 residues. Germline V gene lookup returns CDR1 GTSNPN and CDR2 SVGIG (reference sequence). The J segment lost 3 bases and the V segment lost 1 base, leaving 6 bases of the junction unmatched. The CDR3 loop reads CAWSDQWTGYEQYF. DNA for the CDR3: TGTGCCTGGAGTGACCAATGGACAGGCTACGAGCAGTACTTC.

The chain has TRBV6-5 and TRBJ2-3; D unclear. CDR1 is MNHEY, CDR2 SVGAGI, per germline. The V gene lost 6 bases and the J gene lost 6 bases, with 16 bases spanning the gap. The CDR3 contains 14 residues. CDR3 sequence: CASSYPGRSDTQYF. CDR3 DNA sequence: TGTGCCAGCAGCTATCCTGGACGGTCGGATACGCAGTATTTT.

There are a few counts of this clone. The chain recombines TRBV5-1 with TRBJ2-5, with D tentatively TRBD1 (5 bases). This CDR3 has 13 residues. The germline gives CDR1 SGHRS, CDR2 YFSETQ. V was pared by 4 bases and J by 5 bases, with 12 bases between. CDR3 loop: CASSADTLETQYF. CDR3 DNA: TGCGCCAGCAGCGCGGACACCCTGGAGACCCAGTACTTC.

This clone was recorded only once. The chain uses TRBV27 and TRBJ1-2, with TRBD1 matching over 9 bases. The CDR3 has 14 amino acids. With 5 bases clipped from V and 7 bases from J, the junction kept 8 bases outside the gene matches. Germline CDR1 reads MNHEY; CDR2 reads SMNVEV (reference sequence). Here the CDR3 reads CASSPKQGAFGYTF. In DNA form, the CDR3 reads TGTGCCAGCAGTCCGAAACAGGGGGCCTTTGGCTACACCTTC.